This passage covers 18 T cell receptor beta chains from one sample sequenced in a study of blood T cell repertoires in COVID-19. Repertoires were generated with immunoSEQ multiplex PCR, while TCRdb's copy carries only in-frame clones and drops some. The table includes about 150,000 clones, 88% detected once. Sequenced material: peripheral blood. These receptors were collected from a woman in her 70s with acute or convalescent COVID-19.

This chain uses TRBV5-1 with TRBJ2-1; 8 bases fit TRBD2. Germline V gene lookup returns CDR1 SGHRS and CDR2 YFSETQ. This CDR3 is built from 16 residues. Trimming took 4 bases from V and 4 from J; bases not matched to a gene: 10. In DNA form, the CDR3 reads TGCGCCAGCAGCGCGGGATCAGCGGGGGCTTACAATGAGCAGTTCTTC. Amino acid sequence: CASSAGSAGAYNEQFF. The full variable domain, completed using reference TRBV5-1 and TRBJ2-1, is KAGVTQTPRYLIKTRGQQVTLSCSPISGHRSVSWYQQTPGQGLQFLFEYFSETQRNKGNFPGRFSGRQFSNSRSEMNVSTLELGDSALYLCASSAGSAGAYNEQFFGPGTRLTVL.

The gene calls are TRBV3-1 (or the pseudogene TRBV3-2) and TRBJ2-2; tentative D call: TRBD2 (5 bases). From germline, CDR1 is LGHDT and CDR2 YNNKEL (reference sequence). V was pared by 0 bases and J by 1 base, with 12 bases between. The CDR3 is 17 amino acids. CDR3 nucleotide sequence: TGTGCCAGCAGCCAAGATAAGACAACTAGGAACACCGGGGAGCTGTTTTTT. Translating gives CASSQDKTTRNTGELFF.

This clone came up a few times. V and J are TRBV28 and TRBJ2-1, with 11 bases fitting TRBD2. This CDR3 comprises 13 residues. The V gene end was trimmed by 7 bases and the J gene end by 9 bases; junction bases not matched to a gene: 5. The germline gives CDR1 MDHEN, CDR2 SYDVKM. As DNA, the CDR3 is TGTGCCAGCACGGGGACTAGCGGCGGTGAGCAGTTCTTC. Translating gives CASTGTSGGEQFF.

This chain links TRBV5-1 with TRBJ1-1; TRBD1 matches 9 bases. The junction had 6 bases not matched to a gene; V was cut back by 2 bases and J by 4 bases. The germline V gene encodes CDR1 SGHRS and CDR2 YFSETQ. The CDR3 spans 15 residues. CDR3 amino acids: CASSFDRGAVTEAFF. The CDR3 region has the DNA TGCGCCAGCAGCTTTGACAGGGGGGCGGTCACTGAAGCTTTCTTT.

The chain couples TRBV2 to TRBJ1-6; D is possibly TRBD1 (5 bases). The CDR3 consists of 14 residues. The germline V and J ends were trimmed by 6 bases and 5 bases, with 11 bases remaining between them. From germline, CDR1 is SNHLY and CDR2 FYNNEI. CDR3 DNA: TGTGCCAGCAGGACAGACAGTAATAATTCACCCCTCCACTTT. Its protein product is CASRTDSNNSPLHF.

As concerns this clone: Other DNA sequences in the same sample also yield this CDR3. The rearrangement uses TRBV3-1 (or the pseudogene TRBV3-2) and TRBJ1-1; D remains ambiguous. This CDR3 has 13 residues. The V gene lost 1 base and the J gene lost 5 bases, with 8 bases spanning the gap. Germline V gives CDR1 LGHDT, CDR2 YNNKEL (reference sequence). The CDR3 region is CASSQGKRTEAFF. The CDR3, as DNA: TGTGCCAGCAGCCAAGGGAAGAGGACTGAAGCTTTCTTT.

The chain carries TRBV2 and TRBJ1-6; TRBD1 agrees at 9 bases. The CDR3 is 17 amino acids. Trimming removed 7 bases from V and 10 bases from J; junction bases left unmatched: 17. Germline V gives CDR1 SNHLY, CDR2 FYNNEI. CDR3 sequence: CASTEVIPGQGGSPLHF. In DNA form, the CDR3 reads TGTGCCAGCACCGAGGTCATTCCGGGACAGGGAGGGTCACCCCTCCACTTT.

The chain is built from TRBV4-3 and TRBJ2-7; TRBD1 aligns across 9 bases. Trimming cost V 4 bases and J 1 base; bases outside gene matches: 5. The CDR3 totals 15 residues. Germline CDR1 is LGHNA and CDR2 is YSLEER. The CDR3 DNA reads as TGCGCCAGCAGCCGGGGACAGGGCGTTTCCTACGAGCAGTACTTC. This codes for CASSRGQGVSYEQYF.

The chain couples TRBV6-2 or TRBV6-3 to TRBJ1-5; 7 positions match TRBD1. CDR1 is MNHEY, CDR2 SVGEGT, per germline. Trimming at V came to 2 bases and at J to 2 bases, leaving 3 bases not matched to a gene. The CDR3 runs to 15 residues. This CDR3 reads CASSYTGAGNQPQHF. The CDR3 bases are TGTGCCAGCAGTTACACAGGGGCAGGCAATCAGCCCCAGCATTTT.

The chain employs TRBV7-9 and TRBJ2-7; D may be TRBD1 (6 bases). V lost 1 base and J lost 2, with 6 bases in between. There are 13 residues in the CDR3. Germline lookup yields CDR1 SEHNR and CDR2 FQNEAQ (reference sequence). CDR3 protein: CASSLGTAYEQYV. CDR3 nucleotides: TGTGCCAGCAGCTTAGGGACAGCCTACGAGCAGTACGTC.

The chain has TRBV28 and TRBJ1-6; TRBD1 agrees at 10 bases. The germline V gene has CDR1 MDHEN and CDR2 SYDVKM. J was trimmed by 13 bases and V by 6 bases; bases with no gene match: 12. This CDR3 has 15 amino acids. The chain's CDR3 is CASRREGTGALPLHF. CDR3 coding DNA: TGTGCCAGCAGGCGGGAAGGGACAGGGGCGCTTCCCCTCCACTTT.

The V and J genes are TRBV18 and TRBJ2-1; tentatively, D is TRBD1 (5 bases). Per the germline V gene, CDR1 is KGHSH and CDR2 is LQKENI. V was trimmed by 4 bases and J by 2 bases, leaving 9 bases between them. This CDR3 comprises 14 residues. CDR3 in amino acids: CASSQTATYNEQFF. For the CDR3, the DNA is TGTGCCAGCTCACAGACAGCGACCTACAATGAGCAGTTCTTC.

The V call is TRBV25-1, the J call TRBJ2-7; D may be TRBD2 (6 bases). V lost 5 bases, J lost 4 bases, and 12 bases lay in between. The CDR3 runs 13 residues. Germline CDR1 MGHDK, CDR2 SYGVNS. The CDR3 region is CASSSEGRYEQYF. The CDR3 DNA sequence: TGTGCCAGCAGTTCCGAAGGGAGGTACGAGCAGTACTTC.

J is TRBJ2-3 and V is TRBV6-2 or TRBV6-3; 10 bases fit TRBD1. Germline V lookup: CDR1 MNHEY, CDR2 SVGEGT. The CDR3 is 15 residues long. The V gene end was trimmed by 2 bases and the J gene end by 5 bases; junction bases not matched to a gene: 4. CDR3 coding DNA: TGTGCCAGCAGTTACCTGGGGACAGGGGAAGATACGCAGTATTTT. Translation gives CASSYLGTGEDTQYF.

The CDR3 bases are TGTGCCAGCAGCTCTACCGGACAGGGCATTACTGAAGCTTTCTTT. It codes for CASSSTGQGITEAFF. The chain employs TRBV7-3 and TRBJ1-1; 8 bases line up with TRBD1. Germline CDR1 reads SGHTA; CDR2 reads FQGTGA. The ends lost 4 bases at V and 5 bases at J; junction bases unmatched: 9. The CDR3 is 15 residues long.

To note about this clone: The same CDR3 is also encoded by other DNA sequences in this sample. The V and J genes are TRBV18 and TRBJ1-1; D is perhaps TRBD1 (6 bases). The CDR3 is 14 residues long. Germline CDR1 and CDR2: KGHSH and LQKENI. Trimming pared 3 bases from V and 4 bases from J, leaving 12 bases between. The CDR3 spells CASSPGRGRTEAFF. CDR3 bases: TGTGCCAGCTCACCGGGCAGGGGACGCACTGAAGCTTTCTTT.

This chain connects TRBV7-3 to TRBJ2-1; 9 bases map to TRBD2. Germline V gene data show CDR1 as SGHTA and CDR2 as FQGTGA. The trim removed 1 base at V and 9 bases at J, leaving 16 bases unmatched. The CDR3 extends over 18 amino acids. The CDR3 loop is CASSLMGAGTSLSGEQFF. Written as DNA, the CDR3 is TGTGCCAGCAGCTTAATGGGAGCCGGGACTAGCTTGTCCGGTGAGCAGTTCTTC.

In DNA form, the CDR3 reads TGTGCCAGCAGCCGCAGAGGCGCTTACGAGCAGTACGTC. This translates into CASSRRGAYEQYV. The chain recombines TRBV11-2 with TRBJ2-7; no reliable D call. Per germline, CDR1 SGHAT and CDR2 FQNNGV. Trimming removed 5 bases from V and 4 bases from J, with 12 bases in between. This CDR3 has 13 amino acids.